This T cell receptor (beta chain) was observed in a study of T cells in localized non-small cell lung cancer. Assay used: immunoSEQ multiplex PCR; TCRdb lists only in-frame clones, some missing. The table has about 40,000 clones, approximately 84% seen once. Germline V gives CDR1 GTSNPN, CDR2 SVGIG (reference sequence). There are 14 residues in the CDR3. Trimming stripped 0 bases from V and 1 base from J, with 9 bases between. The specimen comprised peripheral blood, sampled before any cancer treatment. The sequence was obtained from a man aged 35 to 69 with stage I lung adenocarcinoma. This chain connects TRBV30 to TRBJ1-1; maybe TRBD1 (6 bases). CDR3 loop: CAWSVMGANTEAFF. In DNA form, the CDR3 reads TGTGCCTGGAGTGTGATGGGGGCGAACACTGAAGCTTTCTTT.